Listed below are T cell receptor beta chains from one sample, sequenced in a study of cytomegalovirus exposure and HLA in healthy donors. TCRdb keeps only in-frame clones here, not all; method: immunoSEQ multiplex PCR. The table includes about 180,000 clones, 82% detected once. The sample taken for sequencing was PBMCs. These receptors originate from a middle-aged man in good health and CMV-seronegative. The CDR3 runs from the conserved cysteine through the conserved F or W. Fields, in order: V gene, D gene, CDR3 protein. The D gene is left open where the match is weak.

>TRBV7-2|TRBD2
CASSLKAGPYEQYF
>TRBV28|TRBD1
CASSEQGARYYEQYF
>TRBV5-1|NA
CASSRLPSASETQYF
>TRBV19|TRBD1
CASSINNRGGGYTF
>TRBV5-3|TRBD1
CARSGCKGQGDGYTF
>TRBV4-3|NA
CASSQGQVSTDTQYF
>TRBV11-2|NA
CASSLTVNEQYF
>TRBV28|NA
CASTNGGGNQPQHF
>TRBV28|NA
CASLPTQSYGYTF
>TRBV18|TRBD1
CASSLPDRPNYGYTF
>TRBV19|NA
CASSLRDNQPQHF
>TRBV7-2|TRBD1
CASSSTGYGEKLFF
>TRBV6-5|NA
CASSYGERGTDTQYF
>TRBV7-6|NA
CASSLTDFNEKLFF
>TRBV19|NA
CASSPRGSGANVLTF
>TRBV2|NA
CASSSPQTLNTEAFF
>TRBV7-2|NA
CASSSPGGLNTGELFF
>TRBV7-4|TRBD2
CASSLNSRASGGLEGTDTQYF
>TRBV28|NA
CASSLGGGTKPQHF
>TRBV7-2|NA
CASSQEPGRQETQYF
>TRBV2|TRBD1
CASILTGSNLEAFF
>TRBV18|NA
CASSLNSGDTEAFF
>TRBV5-1|TRBD1
CASSLTLGTAGSPLHF
>TRBV7-3|TRBD1
CASSLNTGGDTQYF
>TRBV7-3|NA
CASSPYMNTGELFF
>TRBV5-5|NA
CASSLVGESSYNEQFF
>TRBV7-6|NA
CASSLPGTRLGKGNTEAFF
>TRBV6-1|TRBD2
CASILTSGGHQYF
>TRBV21-1|NA
CASSNWGDCVQETQYF
>TRBV28|TRBD1
CASEDRAEQYF
>TRBV7-9|TRBD1
CASSSGQVRHGGELFF
>TRBV25-1|NA
CASSDKGANEKLFF
>TRBV29-1|NA
CSVVAGFYGYTF
>TRBV14|TRBD2
CASSKVLAGSDTQYF